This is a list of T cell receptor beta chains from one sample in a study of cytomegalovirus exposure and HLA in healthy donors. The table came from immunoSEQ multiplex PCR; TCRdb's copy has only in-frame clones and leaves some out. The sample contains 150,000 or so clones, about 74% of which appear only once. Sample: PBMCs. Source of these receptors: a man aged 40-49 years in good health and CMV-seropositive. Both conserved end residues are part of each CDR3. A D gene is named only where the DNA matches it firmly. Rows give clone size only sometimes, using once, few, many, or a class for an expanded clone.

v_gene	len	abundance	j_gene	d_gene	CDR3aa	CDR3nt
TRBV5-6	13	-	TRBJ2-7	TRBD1	CASSRTGTYEQYF	TGTGCCAGCAGCAGGACAGGGACCTACGAGCAGTACTTC
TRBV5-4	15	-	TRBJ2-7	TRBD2	CASSATSGSPYEQYF	TGTGCCAGCAGCGCAACTAGCGGGAGTCCCTACGAGCAGTACTTC
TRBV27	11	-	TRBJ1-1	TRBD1	CASIQGVEAFF	TGTGCCAGCATACAGGGGGTCGAAGCTTTCTTT
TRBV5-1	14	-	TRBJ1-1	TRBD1	CASSWGQTNTEAFF	TGCGCCAGCAGCTGGGGACAGACAAACACTGAAGCTTTCTTT
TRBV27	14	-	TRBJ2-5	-	CASSFAVNPETQYF	TGTGCCAGCAGTTTCGCGGTAAATCCAGAGACCCAGTACTTC
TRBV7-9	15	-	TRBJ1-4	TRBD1	CASSLAGGTNEKLFF	TGTGCCAGCAGCTTGGCAGGGGGCACTAATGAAAAACTGTTTTTT
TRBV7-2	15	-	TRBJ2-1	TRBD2	CASSSQGGTYNEQFF	TGTGCCAGCAGCTCCCAGGGAGGGACCTACAATGAGCAGTTCTTC
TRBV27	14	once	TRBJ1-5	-	CASSVAGYLQPQHF	TGTGCCAGCAGTGTAGCAGGGTATCTTCAGCCCCAGCATTTT
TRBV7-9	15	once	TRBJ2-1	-	CSSSPDWTQKNEQFF	TGTTCCAGCAGCCCCGACTGGACTCAGAAGAATGAGCAGTTCTTC
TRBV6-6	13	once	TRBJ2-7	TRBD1	CASTSTGGYEQYF	TGTGCCAGCACCTCGACAGGGGGTTACGAGCAGTACTTC
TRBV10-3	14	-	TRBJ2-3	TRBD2	CAIRASGNTDTQYF	TGTGCCATCAGGGCTAGCGGGAACACAGATACGCAGTATTTT
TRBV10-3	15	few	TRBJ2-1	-	CAISEKMGEYNEQFF	TGTGCCATCAGTGAAAAAATGGGAGAATACAATGAGCAGTTCTTC
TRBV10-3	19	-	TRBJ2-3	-	CAISGDSSLPSEEADTQYF	TGTGCCATCAGTGGGGATTCGAGTCTTCCTAGCGAGGAGGCAGATACGCAGTATTTT
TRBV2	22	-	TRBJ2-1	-	CASSEALSGESYWSGKYNEQFF	TGTGCCAGCAGTGAAGCGCTTTCCGGGGAATCATACTGGTCGGGCAAATACAATGAGCAGTTCTTC
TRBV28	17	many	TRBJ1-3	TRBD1	CASTSWGQGTSGNTIYF	TGTGCCAGCACCTCCTGGGGACAGGGCACATCTGGAAACACCATATATTTT
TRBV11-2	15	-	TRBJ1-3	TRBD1	CASSPGTGAGNTIYF	TGTGCCAGCAGCCCGGGGACAGGGGCAGGAAACACCATATATTTT
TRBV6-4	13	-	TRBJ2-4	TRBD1	CASSDSAGQGVCF	TGTGCCAGCAGTGACTCAGCAGGACAGGGAGTATGCTTC
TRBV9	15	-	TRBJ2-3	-	CASSVAGTVTDTQYF	TGTGCCAGCAGCGTAGCAGGTACAGTCACAGATACGCAGTATTTT
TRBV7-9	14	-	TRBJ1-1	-	CASSPTGSNTEAFF	TGCGCCAGCAGCCCCACCGGGAGTAACACTGAAGCTTTCTTT
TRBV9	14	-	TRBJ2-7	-	CASSVGAGISEQYF	TGTGCCAGCAGTGTAGGGGCAGGAATCTCCGAGCAGTACTTC
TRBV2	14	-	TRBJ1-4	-	CASRPGREDEKLFF	TGTGCCAGCAGGCCAGGGAGGGAGGATGAAAAACTGTTTTTT
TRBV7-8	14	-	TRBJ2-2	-	CASSLEGRTGELFF	TGTGCCAGCAGCTTGGAGGGGCGGACCGGGGAGCTGTTTTTT
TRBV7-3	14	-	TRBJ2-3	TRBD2	CASSPTASGDTQYF	TGTGCCAGCAGCCCAACGGCTAGCGGAGATACGCAGTATTTT
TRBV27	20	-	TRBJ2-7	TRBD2	CASSLRGARLAGDAGYEQYF	TGTGCCAGCAGTTTACGGGGGGCCCGACTAGCGGGAGACGCGGGCTACGAGCAGTACTTC
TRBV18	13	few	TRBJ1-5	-	CASSPGRDQPQHF	TGTGCCAGCTCACCGGGCCGTGATCAGCCCCAGCATTTT
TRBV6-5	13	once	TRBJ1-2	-	CASSYRRNYGYTF	TGTGCCAGCAGTTACCGCAGGAACTATGGCTACACCTTC
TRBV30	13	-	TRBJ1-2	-	CAWRGAGVYGYTF	TGTGCCTGGAGGGGGGCAGGTGTCTATGGCTACACCTTC
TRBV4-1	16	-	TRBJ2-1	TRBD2	CASSQDYSGSWNEQFF	TGCGCCAGCAGCCAAGATTACAGCGGGAGTTGGAATGAGCAGTTCTTC
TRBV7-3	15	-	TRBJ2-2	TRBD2	CASSPRLAGTGELFF	TGTGCCAGCAGCCCAAGACTAGCGGGCACCGGGGAGCTGTTTTTT
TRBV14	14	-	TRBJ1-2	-	CASSQPGHPYGYTF	TGTGCCAGCAGCCAACCGGGACACCCCTATGGCTACACCTTC
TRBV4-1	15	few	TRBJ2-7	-	CASSHLQGYSYEQYF	TGCGCCAGCAGCCACTTACAGGGTTACTCCTACGAGCAGTACTTC
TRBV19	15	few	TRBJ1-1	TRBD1	CASSDRGRGNTEAFF	TGTGCCAGTAGTGACAGGGGGCGGGGGAACACTGAAGCTTTCTTT
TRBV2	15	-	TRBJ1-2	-	CASSEGPGVNYGYTF	TGTGCCAGCAGTGAGGGGCCAGGGGTTAACTATGGCTACACCTTC
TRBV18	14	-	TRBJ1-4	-	CASSLGGDNEKLFF	TGTGCCAGCTCCCTTGGAGGGGATAATGAAAAACTGTTTTTT
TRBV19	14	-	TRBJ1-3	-	CASSLLLSGNTIYF	TGTGCCAGTAGTCTTCTCCTCTCTGGAAACACCATATATTTT
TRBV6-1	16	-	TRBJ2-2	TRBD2	CASSDQLASNTGELFF	TGTGCCAGCAGTGATCAACTAGCGTCGAACACCGGGGAGCTGTTTTTT
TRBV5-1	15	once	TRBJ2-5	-	CASSFSGRGQETQYF	TGCGCCAGCAGCTTCTCCGGGAGAGGGCAAGAGACCCAGTACTTC
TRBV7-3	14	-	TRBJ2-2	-	CASSLSSLAGELFF	TGTGCCAGCAGCTTAAGCAGTTTGGCCGGGGAGCTGTTTTTT
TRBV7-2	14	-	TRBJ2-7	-	CASSLGRLKAEQYF	TGTGCCAGCAGCTTAGGGCGGCTGAAGGCCGAGCAGTACTTC
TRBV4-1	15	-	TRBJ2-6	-	CASSPRGTGANVLTF	TGCGCCAGCAGCCCGCGCGGAACTGGGGCCAACGTCCTGACTTTC
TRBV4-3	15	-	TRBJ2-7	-	CASSQDYPVPYEQYF	TGCGCCAGCAGCCAAGATTATCCAGTCCCCTACGAGCAGTACTTC
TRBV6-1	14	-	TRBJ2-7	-	CASQEGTDRYEQYF	TGTGCCAGCCAGGAGGGGACAGATCGATACGAGCAGTACTTC
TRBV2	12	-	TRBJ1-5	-	CASGLFNQPQHF	TGTGCCAGCGGGCTGTTCAATCAGCCCCAGCATTTT
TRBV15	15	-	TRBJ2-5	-	CATSRAGFSQETQYF	TGTGCCACCAGCAGAGCCGGGTTTTCCCAAGAGACCCAGTACTTC
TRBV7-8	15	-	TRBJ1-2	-	CASSDRRGRDYGYTF	TGTGCCAGCAGCGATCGACGTGGGCGCGACTATGGCTACACCTTC
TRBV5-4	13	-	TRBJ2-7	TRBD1	CASSGDRGGEQYF	TGTGCCAGCAGCGGGGACAGGGGCGGCGAGCAGTACTTC
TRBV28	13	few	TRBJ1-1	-	CASRITGNTEAFF	TGTGCCAGCAGGATAACAGGGAACACTGAAGCTTTCTTT
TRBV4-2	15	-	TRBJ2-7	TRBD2	CASSQALAGVYEQYF	TGTGCCAGCAGCCAAGCCCTAGCGGGAGTCTACGAGCAGTACTTC
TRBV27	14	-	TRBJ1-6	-	CASSFHGLNSPLHF	TGTGCCAGCAGTTTCCACGGACTTAATTCACCCCTCCACTTT